This TCR beta chain is from a study of blood T cell repertoires in COVID-19. Background on the study: Sites in the United States, Italy and Spain provided acute and convalescent COVID-19 samples.

Authors' methods: The authors estimated nucleated cell counts from reference gene primer amplification. Assay used: immunoSEQ multiplex PCR; TCRdb lists only in-frame clones, some missing. The D gene and trimming were derived from the DNA, and the V and J assignments and clone size from that table. The profile shows roughly 250,000 clones, 80% to 95% of them singletons. Trimming took 0 bases from V and 2 from J; bases not matched to a gene: 1. Germline CDR1 SGHRS, CDR2 YFSETQ. CDR3 size: 15 residues. The specimen sequenced was peripheral blood. The rearrangement uses TRBV5-1 and TRBJ2-3; 9 bases align to TRBD2. This receptor was identified in a man under 40 with COVID-19, enrolled during active disease. CDR3: CASSLVAGVTDTQYF. The DNA for the CDR3 is TGCGCCAGCAGCTTGGTAGCGGGGGTCACAGATACGCAGTATTTT. The full variable domain, with the rest looked up from reference TRBV5-1 and TRBJ2-3, is KAGVTQTPRYLIKTRGQQVTLSCSPISGHRSVSWYQQTPGQGLQFLFEYFSETQRNKGNFPGRFSGRQFSNSRSEMNVSTLELGDSALYLCASSLVAGVTDTQYFGPGTRLTVL.